This T cell receptor (beta chain) was recovered during a study of blood T cells in healthy people across ages. Sample-barcoded 5' priming and a J-beta primer mix drove a second PCR of about 6 to 12 cycles. A single record per CDR3 protein comes from TCRdb applying MiXCR to the 5' RACE reads. The sample lists some 800,000 distinct CDR3 sequences; more than 20% were seen once. The CDR3 covers 15 residues. Germline CDR1 MGHDK, CDR2 SYGVNS. V lost 5 bases, J lost 3 bases, and 6 bases stayed unmatched. The sample was also reused in another study, on T cells of mothers and their children.

This chain joins TRBV25-1 and TRBJ2-1, with 8 nucleotides matching TRBD1. The sample taken for sequencing was blood. This clonotype was obtained from a boy younger than 18 in good health. CDR3 region: CASSLGRGLYNEQFF. The CDR3, as DNA: TGTGCCAGCAGTCTCGGCAGGGGGCTCTACAATGAGCAGTTCTTC.